Listed below are T cell receptor beta chains from one sample, sequenced in a study of blood T cell repertoires in COVID-19. Sequencing used immunoSEQ multiplex PCR; TCRdb keeps in-frame clones, though not all of them. The data hold 250,000 to 300,000 clones, with 75% to 90% observed a single time. The specimen sequenced was peripheral blood. Receptors were obtained from an older woman with acute or convalescent COVID-19. The CDR3 runs from the conserved cysteine through the conserved F or W. The D gene is left open where the match is weak. Not all rows give a size; the values are once, few, many and, for expanded clones, a class.

once	.	TRBJ2-7	TRBV14	TGTGCCAGCAGCCGGGAGGTAGGGGCCCCTTACGAGCAGTACTTC	CASSREVGAPYEQYF
few	.	TRBJ1-6	TRBV3-1/TRBV3-2	TGTGCCAGCAGCCAAAGTGTGAGTCGTTCACCCCTCCACTTT	CASSQSVSRSPLHF
.	.	TRBJ2-2	TRBV2	TGTGCCAGCAGTGTAATAGTTCCCGGGGAGCTGTTTTTT	CASSVIVPGELFF
.	.	TRBJ2-1	TRBV6-2/TRBV6-3	TGTGCCAGCAGCAAAGGACAGCCGAACAATGAGCAGTTCTTC	CASSKGQPNNEQFF
once	TRBD1	TRBJ2-2	TRBV10-1	TGCGCCAGCACAGGGGGAGACGCGAACACCGGGGAGCTGTTTTTT	CASTGGDANTGELFF
.	.	TRBJ2-1	TRBV5-1	TGCGCCAGCAGTAGGTTGGTGGGGGCGAGGGACAATGAGCAGTTCTTC	CASSRLVGARDNEQFF
few	TRBD1	TRBJ1-1	TRBV18	TGTGCCAGCTCACCAGGCTCGGACAGGGGTGATGAAGCTTTCTTT	CASSPGSDRGDEAFF
.	.	TRBJ1-1	TRBV11-3	TGTGCCAGCAGCCAAGGGAGTTTAAACAGTGAAGCTTTCTTT	CASSQGSLNSEAFF
.	.	TRBJ2-3	TRBV5-1	TGCGCCAGCAGTCCGTACACAGATACGCAGTATTTT	CASSPYTDTQYF
.	.	TRBJ2-3	TRBV7-3	TGTGCCAGCAGCTTAAACAGTCGCGGCACAGATACGCAGTATTTT	CASSLNSRGTDTQYF
.	.	TRBJ1-5	TRBV7-2	TGTGCCAGCGGGTCAGGGGCCTGGGGTCAGCCCCAGCATTTT	CASGSGAWGQPQHF
.	.	TRBJ1-1	TRBV3-1/TRBV3-2	TGTGCCAGCAGCCAGGCCCAGGCCCGCCGAGCTTTCTTT	CASSQAQARRAFF
.	.	TRBJ1-3	TRBV18	TGTGCCAGCTCACCACTCGTGAGCGGAGACACCATATATTTT	CASSPLVSGDTIYF
.	TRBD2	TRBJ2-5	TRBV5-8	TGTGCCAGCAGCCTAAGACTAGCGGGCGGGACCCAGTACTTC	CASSLRLAGGTQYF
.	TRBD1	TRBJ1-1	TRBV3-1/TRBV3-2	TGTGCCAGCAGCCGGACTGAGGGGGCTGCTTTCTTT	CASSRTEGAAFF
.	TRBD2	TRBJ2-5	TRBV2	TGTGCCAGCGAGGCGGGGGACCAAGAGACCCAGTACTTC	CASEAGDQETQYF
.	.	TRBJ2-3	TRBV5-6	TGTGCCAGCAGCTTGGGTGGCGGGGGCACAGATACGCAGTATTTT	CASSLGGGGTDTQYF
.	TRBD1	TRBJ1-3	TRBV2	TGTGCCAGCGGGACAGGGGCCTCTGGAAACACCATATATTTT	CASGTGASGNTIYF
.	.	TRBJ2-7	TRBV3-1/TRBV3-2	TGTGCCAGCAGCCAAGGGGGAGGAGGGCCTTACGAGCAGTACTTC	CASSQGGGGPYEQYF
few	.	TRBJ2-7	TRBV6-5	TGTGCCAGCAGTTCCCCGGGACTCTCAACCTACGAGCAGTACTTC	CASSSPGLSTYEQYF
.	TRBD1	TRBJ2-2	TRBV5-1	TGCGCCAGCAGCGTTCCCTCTCGACAGGGTGACGGGGAGCTGTTTTTT	CASSVPSRQGDGELFF
once	TRBD1	TRBJ1-2	TRBV5-1	TGCGCCAGCAGCTTCGGGACAGTCGCTAACTATGGCTACACCTTC	CASSFGTVANYGYTF
.	TRBD1	TRBJ2-1	TRBV6-5	TGTGCCAGCAGTTACTCCGGGACAGGGGGCCTCAATGAGCAGTTCTTC	CASSYSGTGGLNEQFF
.	TRBD1	TRBJ2-5	TRBV5-4	TGTGCCAGCTCTCCCGGACAGGGCGATCAAGAGACCCAGTACTTC	CASSPGQGDQETQYF
.	TRBD1	TRBJ1-4	TRBV3-1/TRBV3-2	TGTGCCAGCAGCCAGTTTACAGGGGCTGAAAAACTGTTTTTT	CASSQFTGAEKLFF
.	.	TRBJ1-1	TRBV2	TGTGCCAGCAACGTCCGGAGGTCGGGCACTGAAGCTTTCTTT	CASNVRRSGTEAFF
once	TRBD1	TRBJ1-1	TRBV9	TGTGCCAGCAGCCCCCGGACAGGGGAAGCTTTCTTT	CASSPRTGEAFF
.	.	TRBJ1-4	TRBV3-1/TRBV3-2	TGTGCCAGCAGCCCGCAGGGTTCGAGGGGAGGGGAAAAACTGTTTTTT	CASSPQGSRGGEKLFF
.	.	TRBJ1-5	TRBV28	TGTGCCAGCAGCCCCGGGGGGATTGTCCGATATCAGCCCCAGCATTTT	CASSPGGIVRYQPQHF
.	.	TRBJ1-1	TRBV5-1	TGCGCCAGCAGCTTCCAGGACAGATTCGAAGCTTTCTTT	CASSFQDRFEAFF
once	.	TRBJ1-5	TRBV5-1	TGCGCCAGCAGCTTAGCGGGGGACCAGCCCCAGCATTTT	CASSLAGDQPQHF
.	.	TRBJ1-1	TRBV5-1	TGCGCCAGCAGCTTGGTTATGGCAGGCACTGAAGCTTTCTTT	CASSLVMAGTEAFF
.	.	TRBJ2-6	TRBV4-1	TGCGCCAGCAGCCAAGAGGTGGCAAACGGGGCCAACGTCCTGACTTTC	CASSQEVANGANVLTF
.	.	TRBJ1-1	TRBV9	TGTGCCAGCAGGGAACCGGGACTGCGGAACACTGAAGCTTTCTTT	CASREPGLRNTEAFF
.	.	TRBJ2-3	TRBV5-6	TGTGCCAGCAGTCCTGTGGGGCGGCCGGCGCCAGATACGCAGTATTTT	CASSPVGRPAPDTQYF
.	.	TRBJ1-5	TRBV12-5	TGTGCTAGTGGCTCCGATCAGCCCCAGCATTTT	CASGSDQPQHF
.	.	TRBJ1-1	TRBV7-8	TGTGCCAGCAGCTTAGCATGGTTGGGGGGGACTGAAGCTTTCTTT	CASSLAWLGGTEAFF
.	TRBD1	TRBJ1-3	TRBV18	TGTGCCAGCTCAGGGACAGCCTCCCGCTCTGGAAACACCATATATTTT	CASSGTASRSGNTIYF
.	TRBD1	TRBJ2-2	TRBV16	TGTGCCAGCAGCCAACCTGGACAGGGGACCGGGGAGCTGTTTTTT	CASSQPGQGTGELFF
.	.	TRBJ2-7	TRBV6-5	TGTGCCGCCCGACAGCTCACCTACGAGCAGTACTTC	CAARQLTYEQYF
.	.	TRBJ2-2	TRBV3-1/TRBV3-2	TGTGCCAGCAGCCAACGAGATGGAGTCAGGGAGCTGTTTTTT	CASSQRDGVRELFF
.	TRBD1	TRBJ1-2	TRBV6-5	TGTGCCAGCAGTACAGGGGGGATTAACTATGGCTACACCTTC	CASSTGGINYGYTF
.	.	TRBJ2-7	TRBV20-1	TGCAGTGCTAGTCCACTTTCCGGAGGCGAGCAGTACTTC	CSASPLSGGEQYF
.	.	TRBJ1-1	TRBV6-5	TGTGCCAGCAGCCGTCCTTCAGGGATGAACACTGAAGCTTTCTTT	CASSRPSGMNTEAFF
.	.	TRBJ1-5	TRBV5-1	TGCGCCAGCAGCTTGGACACAGGCGGACAGCCCCAGCATTTT	CASSLDTGGQPQHF
.	TRBD2	TRBJ2-2	TRBV7-9	TGTGCCAGCAGCCCTCGACTAGCGGGGGCCGGGGAGCTGTTTTTT	CASSPRLAGAGELFF
.	TRBD2	TRBJ2-5	TRBV25-1	TGTGCCAGCAGTGAGGGCCTGGGGGGGTTCGGGGAGACCCAGTACTTC	CASSEGLGGFGETQYF
.	TRBD1	TRBJ1-1	TRBV19	TGTGCCAGTAGGCCGGGACAGGGGATTGCGGGCACTGAAGCTTTCTTT	CASRPGQGIAGTEAFF
.	.	TRBJ2-1	TRBV7-9	TGTGCCAGCAGCTTACGTAGGGTAGCAGACTACCATGAGCAGTTCTTC	CASSLRRVADYHEQFF
.	TRBD2	TRBJ2-3	TRBV15	TGTGCCGCAGGGGGACTAGCGGGGGCCACAGATACGCAGTATTTT	CAAGGLAGATDTQYF
.	.	TRBJ1-6	TRBV7-2	TGTGCCAGCAGCTTACAGAGTTTAATGACAGCTCCTAATTCACCCCTCCACTTT	CASSLQSLMTAPNSPLHF
.	TRBD2	TRBJ2-3	TRBV5-1	TGCGCCAGCACCCGGGGGGGTTCAGATACGCAGTATTTT	CASTRGGSDTQYF
.	TRBD1	TRBJ1-2	TRBV3-1/TRBV3-2	TGTGCCAGCAGCACCCACAGGGGCTCCTATGGCTACACCTTC	CASSTHRGSYGYTF